These T cell receptor beta chains were read from a single sample in a study of response to subunit inactivated influenza vaccine. TCRdb ran MiXCR on the RT-PCR reads and lists one entry per CDR3 protein. The profile covers about 780,000 distinct CDR3 sequences, with less than 20% appearing a single time and approximately 10% taken by the ten largest. The sample in question was PBMCs from blood, obtained about 5 days after vaccination. These receptors all stem from a man aged 45 to 65 who received an inactivated influenza vaccine. CDR3s include the opening cysteine and the closing phenylalanine or tryptophan. Fields, in order: J gene, clone size, D gene, V gene, CDR3 DNA, CDR3 protein. The D gene is left open where the match is weak. Size is stated for part of the rows, as once, few or many counts, or as a class when the clone is expanded.

TRBJ2-1 . . TRBV9 TGTGCCAGCAGCCCAGGCGGGACTCCCAATAATGAGCAGTTCTTC CASSPGGTPNNEQFF
TRBJ1-1 few . TRBV29-1 TGCAGCGCAGAAACAGGGTTTGACACTGAAGCTTTCTTT CSAETGFDTEAFF
TRBJ2-1 few . TRBV29-1 TGCAGCGTTGAGGAGGGGTCCCATGAGCAGTTCTTC CSVEEGSHEQFF
TRBJ2-1 few TRBD2 TRBV20-1 TGCAGTGCTAGCGAGGCTAGCGGCAGAGACAATGAGCAGTTCTTC CSASEASGRDNEQFF
TRBJ2-2 . . TRBV7-2 TGTGCCAGCAGCTTACAGGGACGGTACGGGGAGCTGTTTTTT CASSLQGRYGELFF
TRBJ2-2 few . TRBV6-5 TGTGCCAGCAGTTACCCCAGGGGGGGCCCGGGGTCCGGGGAGCTGTTTTTT CASSYPRGGPGSGELFF
TRBJ1-4 . . TRBV7-9 TGTGCCAGCAGCGCAATGCAGGGTATGAATGAAAAACTGTTTTTT CASSAMQGMNEKLFF
TRBJ2-5 . . TRBV20-1 TGCAGTGCTAGAGAAGGCAGTTGGTACCAAGAGACCCAGTACTTC CSAREGSWYQETQYF
TRBJ2-3 few TRBD2 TRBV5-1 TGCGCCAGCAGCCTAACGACGGGGGGGCAAGGTACGCAGTATTTT CASSLTTGGQGTQYF
TRBJ1-1 . . TRBV7-3 TGTGCCAGCAGCTTAACGGAGGGGGGCACTGAAGCTTTCTTT CASSLTEGGTEAFF
TRBJ2-7 . . TRBV7-2 TGTGCCAGCAGCTTAGCGAAGGGTCACGAGCAGTACTTC CASSLAKGHEQYF
TRBJ2-1 . . TRBV6-1 TGTGCCACCAACCGCAGAGGGGGCAATGAGCAGTTCTTC CATNRRGGNEQFF
TRBJ2-1 many TRBD1 TRBV5-5 TGTGCCAGCAGCTTAGGGGTTGGGGGACAGGGATTCAATGAGCAGTTCTTC CASSLGVGGQGFNEQFF
TRBJ2-5 few TRBD1 TRBV6-1 TGTGCCAGCAGCCGACAGGGGAGAGAAGAGACCCAGTACTTC CASSRQGREETQYF
TRBJ1-2 . TRBD1 TRBV6-2/TRBV6-3 TGTGCCAGCAGCTACTGGACAGGAGGGGACTATGGCTACACCTTC CASSYWTGGDYGYTF
TRBJ2-3 . TRBD2 TRBV24-1 TGTGCCACCAGTGGGACTGCGGGAGGCCTCACAGATACGCAGTATTTT CATSGTAGGLTDTQYF
TRBJ2-3 few . TRBV7-9 TGTGCCAGCAGCTCTCTTTATTCCAGCACAGATACGCAGTATTTT CASSSLYSSTDTQYF
TRBJ1-2 . . TRBV20-1 TGCAGTGCTCCCGCGCAGGGTTTACAGTATGGCTACACCTTC CSAPAQGLQYGYTF
TRBJ2-3 . TRBD1 TRBV28 TGTGCCAGCAGTTCTCCAGGGGGCGGGGGCACAGATACGCAGTATTTT CASSSPGGGGTDTQYF
TRBJ1-2 . . TRBV5-1 TGCGCCAGCAGCTCCTCACTGGGCAGTTTAGACGGCTACACCTTC CASSSSLGSLDGYTF
TRBJ2-5 many . TRBV18 TGTGCCAGCTCAGCCACCGGGGCTACACAAGAGACCCAGTACTTC CASSATGATQETQYF
TRBJ2-1 . TRBD2 TRBV7-3 TGTGCCAGCAGTATAGCCGGGACTAGCTCCTACAATGAGCAGTTCTTC CASSIAGTSSYNEQFF
TRBJ1-2 many TRBD1 TRBV29-1 TGCAGCGTTGAAGATGGGACAGGGATCCTCGGCTACACCTTC CSVEDGTGILGYTF
TRBJ2-4 few . TRBV6-7 TGTGCCATGGGGACGATTCTGAGGGCCGAGGTCTACATTCAGTACTTC CAMGTILRAEVYIQYF
TRBJ2-1 . TRBD1 TRBV6-2/TRBV6-3 TGTGCCAGCATCGAACAGGGGAGCTCCTACAATGAGCAGTTCTTC CASIEQGSSYNEQFF
TRBJ2-2 . . TRBV5-5 TGTGCCAGCAGCTTTCAAACGAACACCGGGGAGCTGTTTTTT CASSFQTNTGELFF
TRBJ2-5 few TRBD2 TRBV27 TGTGCCAGCGGCGAAGGACTAGCGGGGGGCCTGGCCCAGTACTTC CASGEGLAGGLAQYF
TRBJ1-2 . . TRBV7-2 TGTGCCAGCAGCTTAGAGGCAGGGCCCTACTATGGCTACACCTTC CASSLEAGPYYGYTF
TRBJ2-5 . TRBD1 TRBV5-5 TGTGCCAGCAGCCCCCCCCTCCGGGACAGCTATGAAGAGACCCAGTACTTC CASSPPLRDSYEETQYF
TRBJ2-2 . . TRBV11-1 TGTGCCAGCAGCCCCCCGAGAGGGGGGGCGCGGGACACCGGGGAGCTGTTTTTT CASSPPRGGARDTGELFF
TRBJ2-7 . . TRBV20-1 TGCAGTGCGACCTTCGGAGGGGGCGCCTCCTACGAGCAGTACTTC CSATFGGGASYEQYF
TRBJ2-1 . TRBD2 TRBV5-1 TGCGCCAGCAGCTTGGCCGGCAGCGGGAGACTCTACAATGAGCAGTTCTTC CASSLAGSGRLYNEQFF
TRBJ2-1 few TRBD2 TRBV7-3 TGTGCCAGCAGCCCTACTAGCGGTCAAAACAATGAGCAGTTCTTC CASSPTSGQNNEQFF
TRBJ1-6 few . TRBV29-1 TGCAGCGTTGGCATAGGGAGGAATTCACCCCTCCACTTT CSVGIGRNSPLHF
TRBJ1-5 many . TRBV5-5 TGTGCCAGCAGCTTGGAAGGGGCGTTCGGTCAGCCCCAGCATTTT CASSLEGAFGQPQHF
TRBJ2-1 . TRBD2 TRBV20-1 TGCAGTGCTAGAAATAGCGGGGGGGCCGATGAGCAGTTCTTC CSARNSGGADEQFF
TRBJ2-1 . TRBD2 TRBV20-1 TGCAGTGCTGTTTCGGCTAGCGGGAGTACGGAGCAGTTCTTC CSAVSASGSTEQFF
TRBJ1-5 . TRBD1 TRBV11-2 TGTGCCAGCAGCCGCGCTACAGGGGGCGGTGGCAATCAGCCCCAGCATTTT CASSRATGGGGNQPQHF
TRBJ2-5 few . TRBV6-1 TGTGCCAGCACTCCCGGAGCATTACAAGAGACCCAGTACTTC CASTPGALQETQYF
TRBJ2-1 many TRBD2 TRBV24-1 TGTGCCACCAGTGATTTATCGGGGGGATACAATGAGCAGTTCTTC CATSDLSGGYNEQFF
TRBJ1-5 . TRBD1 TRBV20-1 TGCAGTGCTAAAGATAAAGGGGGCCAAAATCAGCCCCAGCATTTT CSAKDKGGQNQPQHF
TRBJ2-5 . TRBD2 TRBV20-1 TGCAGTGCTAGAAGGCTAGCGGGAGGGCCGAGCGAGACCCAGTACTTC CSARRLAGGPSETQYF
TRBJ2-7 few . TRBV5-1 TGCGCCAGCAGCTTGGCAGGGCTAAGTGAGCAGTACTTC CASSLAGLSEQYF
TRBJ2-2 . TRBD1 TRBV27 TGTGCCAGCAGGGGAGAGGGGGCGCAAGCCGGGGAGCTGTTTTTT CASRGEGAQAGELFF
TRBJ1-2 few . TRBV29-1 TGCAGCGTTGACAGGGGTGACTATGGCTACACCTTC CSVDRGDYGYTF
TRBJ2-3 . TRBD2 TRBV28 TGTGCCAGCATTAGTAGCGGGAGCACAGATACGCAGTATTTT CASISSGSTDTQYF
TRBJ2-3 few . TRBV5-4 TGTGCCAGCAGAAGGGAACTTAGCACAGATACGCAGTATTTT CASRRELSTDTQYF
TRBJ2-2 few TRBD1 TRBV5-1 TGCGCCAGCAGCCAGGGACAGGGGTCCGGGGAGCTGTTTTTT CASSQGQGSGELFF
TRBJ2-1 few . TRBV12-3/TRBV12-4 TGTGCCAGCACCCCCCGGGCGGTTGCCTCCTACAATGAGCAGTTCTTC CASTPRAVASYNEQFF
TRBJ2-7 . . TRBV27 TGTGCCAGCAGTTTCGTTGGTGGGGACGAGCAGTACTTC CASSFVGGDEQYF
TRBJ2-7 . . TRBV9 TGTGCCAGCAGCGTAGCTATGGTGGCATTGGACGAGCAGTACTTC CASSVAMVALDEQYF
TRBJ2-1 . TRBD2 TRBV6-2/TRBV6-3 TGTGCCAGCAGCCGGATACTAGCGGGGAGCCTCAATGAGCAGTTCTTC CASSRILAGSLNEQFF
TRBJ2-7 . . TRBV6-2/TRBV6-3 TGTGCCAGCAGTTACTCGAGACACCTCTCCTACGAGCAGTACTTC CASSYSRHLSYEQYF
TRBJ2-3 few TRBD2 TRBV5-1 TGCGCCAGCAGCTTAGCGGGGGGGCAGGGAAATACGCAGTATTTT CASSLAGGQGNTQYF
TRBJ2-5 . TRBD2 TRBV20-1 TGCAGTGCTAGAGATAGCGGCCTAGCGGGAGTAGGTCGAGAGACCCAGTACTTC CSARDSGLAGVGRETQYF